This TCR beta chain was sequenced in a study of Graves' ophthalmopathy and Graves' hyperthyroidism. Study in general: No ophthalmopathy within 18 months of follow-up signified stable hyperthyroidism.

RNA transcripts were the template, and TCR beta CDR3 regions were amplified from them. The first round was an RT-PCR with HTBI primers, and the second round was a multiplex PCR. One entry per CDR3 protein results from TCRdb running MiXCR on the multiplex PCR reads. The sample gives roughly 1.1 million distinct CDR3 sequences, about 36% of which show up once; more than 9.5% is in the top ten. Uncontrolled infections, other autoimmune diseases, pregnancy or lactation barred patients from enrollment. Orbital computed tomography, together with clinical symptoms, serum thyroxine, TRAb and thyroid ultrasound, was used for diagnosis. Notes on this clonotype: The antigen remains undetermined. Given a much more abundant clone one base away, this may be a read error.

Study outcomes and limitations: Prediction of ophthalmopathy progression reached around 70% sensitivity and approximately 73% specificity.

CDR1 is SGHRS, CDR2 YFSETQ, per germline. The CDR3 contains 14 residues. The source of this sequence is an adult man with Graves' hyperthyroidism. The gene calls are TRBV5-1 and TRBJ1-2; D gene unclear. The material sequenced was peripheral blood or thyroid tissue (not recorded which). CDR3 coding DNA: TGCGCCAGCAGCTTGAACAGAGCTGTCTATGGCTGCACCTTC. It yields the protein CASSLNRAVYGCTF. Full variable domain (missing parts from reference TRBV5-1 and TRBJ1-2): KAGVTQTPRYLIKTRGQQVTLSCSPISGHRSVSWYQQTPGQGLQFLFEYFSETQRNKGNFPGRFSGRQFSNSRSEMNVSTLELGDSALYLCASSLNRAVYGCTFGSGTRLTVV.